The 29 T cell receptor beta chains below all came from one sample that was sequenced in a study of human T cells and chemical hapten exposure (dated by TCRdb to the early 2020s). The time point label corresponds to: patch test 1, 2 weeks after DPC sensitization. Taken with the paper, the label for treatment or condition translates to: therapeutic diphenylcyclopropenone sensitization with weekly scalp DPC. Libraries were constructed by RACE. Sequenced on a NextSeq 500. TCRdb redid the processing of the public reads, applying fastp at Q25 and MiXCR, and retained in-frame beta chains. Rows matching on CDR3 protein sequence are summarized as one entry with the most common DNA and genes. For this sample the table gives 180,000 or so distinct CDR3 sequences, of which roughly 14% were detected only once. 1.5% to 2% of the sample comes from the top ten. The sample here was whole blood, taken in connection with sensitization to the hapten diphenylcyclopropenone (DPC). These receptors originate from a woman in her 30s with alopecia areata. Some clones in this sample may be carry-over from other donors' samples.

This clonotype was seen at least ten times. J is TRBJ2-3 and V is TRBV28; tentative D call: TRBD2 (6 bases). Trimming took 6 bases from V and 2 from J, leaving 15 bases between them. The CDR3 length is 15 residues. Looked up from germline, CDR1 is MDHEN and CDR2 is SYDVKM. CDR3 sequence reads: CASSPGDSTTDTQYF. CDR3 sequence (DNA): TGTGCCAGCAGCCCTGGGGACTCAACCACAGATACGCAGTATTTT.

The CDR3 sequence: CASSSGGPQETQYF. The CDR3 nucleotides read TGTGCCAGCAGCTCGGGGGGTCCACAAGAGACCCAGTACTTC. This rearrangement joins TRBV7-8 to TRBJ2-5, with 7 bases matching TRBD2. From germline, CDR1 is SGHVS and CDR2 FQNEAQ. CDR3 size: 14 residues. V was clipped by 4 bases and J by 2 bases; unmatched bases: 4.

V is TRBV19 and J is TRBJ1-5, with TRBD1 as a possible D gene (5 bases). This CDR3 is 13 amino acids long. V was cut by 6 bases and J by 6 bases, with 12 bases left in between. Germline V gene sequence: CDR1 LNHDA, CDR2 SQIVND (reference sequence). For the CDR3, the DNA is TGTGCCAGTAGACCGTCAGGGTTTCAGCCCCAGCATTTT. Its protein is CASRPSGFQPQHF.

This clonotype was counted many times. The V gene is TRBV18, the J gene TRBJ2-2, with D perhaps matching TRBD1 (6 bases). The CDR3 is made up of 14 amino acids. V was pared by 5 bases and J by 5 bases, with 12 bases between. From germline, CDR1 is KGHSH and CDR2 LQKENI. CDR3 in DNA: TGTGCCAGCTCATTCGACAGGTCGACCGGGGAGCTGTTTTTT. Its protein is CASSFDRSTGELFF.

This clonotype showed up many times. The chain is built from TRBV12-3 or TRBV12-4 and TRBJ2-5; 11 nucleotides align to TRBD2. V shed 4 bases and J 5 bases; nucleotides not matched to a gene: 6. There are 15 residues in the CDR3. The CDR3 DNA sequence: TGTGCCAGCAGTTCTACTAGCGGGAGTGGGGAGACCCAGTACTTC. Its protein is CASSSTSGSGETQYF.

Only a few counts were recorded for this clonotype. The V gene is TRBV30, the J gene TRBJ1-5, with D perhaps matching TRBD1 (6 bases). Trimming removed 2 bases from V and 0 bases from J, with 11 bases in between. Germline V gives CDR1 GTSNPN, CDR2 SVGIG (reference sequence). CDR3 length: 15 amino acids. This CDR3 is CAWSRTANSNQPQHF. CDR3 nucleotide sequence: TGTGCCTGGAGTAGGACAGCGAATAGCAATCAGCCCCAGCATTTT.

The rearrangement joins TRBV29-1 to TRBJ2-1; 9 positions match TRBD2. The CDR3 sequence is 13 residues long. Germline V gives CDR1 SQVTM, CDR2 ANQGSEA. V shed 3 bases, J shed 4 bases, and the junction held 1 base outside the gene matches. In DNA, the CDR3 is TGCAGCGTTGATGCGGGAGGGTACAATGAGCAGTTCTTC. As protein: CSVDAGGYNEQFF.

At least ten counts were recorded for this clonotype. The V and J genes are TRBV7-3 and TRBJ1-2; 7 nucleotides agree with TRBD1. The V gene's germline CDR1 is SGHTA and CDR2 FQGTGA. The CDR3 is made up of 15 amino acids. The V gene end was trimmed by 5 bases and the J gene end by 2 bases; junction bases not matched to a gene: 8. The CDR3: CASSAPDRSNYGYTF. The CDR3 region has the DNA TGTGCCAGCAGCGCTCCGGACAGGTCGAACTATGGCTACACCTTC.

The rearrangement uses TRBV18 and TRBJ1-1; a possible D gene is TRBD1 (5 bases). CDR3 length: 13 amino acids. Deletions cut 2 bases from V and 5 bases from J, with 9 bases between. Germline V gene sequence: CDR1 KGHSH, CDR2 LQKENI. CDR3 DNA: TGTGCCAGCTCACCATCAGGGCTTACTGAAGCTTTCTTT. This sequence encodes CASSPSGLTEAFF.

The rearrangement uses TRBV11-2 and TRBJ2-1; 11 bases line up with TRBD2. Per germline, CDR1 SGHAT and CDR2 FQNNGV. CDR3 size: 16 residues. V lost 5 bases to trimming and J lost 3 bases; unmatched junction nucleotides: 6. The CDR3 loop reads CASSKLAGGNYNEQFF. The CDR3 DNA reads TGTGCCAGCAGCAAGCTAGCGGGAGGAAACTACAATGAGCAGTTCTTC.

This clonotype was seen at least ten times. The chain has TRBV28 and TRBJ2-1; D is perhaps TRBD2 (7 bases). Trimming took off 2 bases at V and 9 bases at J, with 11 bases between the two ends. Germline V lookup: CDR1 MDHEN, CDR2 SYDVKM. The CDR3 loop spans 13 amino acids. DNA of the CDR3: TGTGCCAGCAGTTTAGGGGGGGGCGGTGAGCAGTTCTTC. Its translation is CASSLGGGGEQFF.

CDR3 amino acids: CASSLRGVGPYEQYF. Written as DNA, the CDR3 is TGTGCCAGCAGTTTACGCGGGGTGGGTCCCTACGAGCAGTACTTC. The chain couples TRBV27 to TRBJ2-7; D is perhaps TRBD2 (6 bases). The V and J ends lost 2 bases and 2 bases respectively, with 13 bases between them. Germline assignment: CDR1 MNHEY and CDR2 SMNVEV (reference sequence). This CDR3 has 15 amino acids.

This clonotype came up a few times. The CDR3: CAISDGVAYNEQFF. For the CDR3, the DNA is TGTGCCATCAGTGATGGAGTCGCCTACAATGAGCAGTTCTTC. The chain joins TRBV10-3 to TRBJ2-1, with D unclear. V was shortened by 3 bases and J by 2 bases, with 8 bases between the two germline ends. The CDR3 loop spans 14 amino acids. The germline CDR1 and CDR2 sequences are ENHRY and SYGVKD.

There are a few counts of this clonotype. This rearrangement joins TRBV20-1 to TRBJ1-2; D unclear. V lost 1 base and J lost 6, with 9 bases in between. Germline loops: CDR1 DFQATT, CDR2 SNEGSKA (reference sequence). The CDR3 runs to 12 residues. The CDR3 here is CSARVQWNGYTF. The CDR3 region has the DNA TGCAGTGCTAGAGTTCAGTGGAATGGCTACACCTTC.

The rearrangement joins TRBV7-6 to TRBJ2-2; perhaps TRBD2 as D (7 bases). This CDR3 has 15 residues. Germline V gene sequence: CDR1 SGHVS, CDR2 FNYEAQ. Between the trimmed V and J ends, which lost 2 bases and 3 bases, there was a span of 10 bases. CDR3 residues: CASSLQGRDTGELFF. DNA of the CDR3: TGTGCCAGCAGCTTACAGGGGAGGGACACCGGGGAGCTGTTTTTT.

This clonotype was seen a handful of times. This chain connects TRBV29-1 to TRBJ2-7, with D perhaps TRBD2 (6 bases). Germline V CDR1 and CDR2: SQVTM, ANQGSEA. This CDR3 contains 14 residues. V lost 4 bases and J 2 bases, leaving 15 bases between the germline ends. CDR3 amino acids: CSVGEPGLTYEQYF. CDR3 nucleotides: TGCAGCGTTGGGGAGCCGGGACTCACCTACGAGCAGTACTTC.

The rearrangement uses TRBV2 and TRBJ2-6, with D perhaps TRBD1 (6 bases). The V gene lost 7 bases and the J gene lost 4 bases, with 17 bases spanning the gap. Germline-derived CDR1 and CDR2 are SNHLY and FYNNEI. The CDR3 has 16 amino acids. The CDR3 loop is CASKLNPGAGANVLTF. The CDR3 region has the DNA TGTGCCAGCAAACTCAACCCAGGGGCCGGGGCCAACGTCCTGACTTTC. The full variable domain, in which reference TRBV2 and TRBJ2-6 provide the parts outside the CDR3, is EPEVTQTPSHQVTQMGQEVILRCVPISNHLYFYWYRQILGQKVEFLVSFYNNEISEKSEIFDDQFSVERPDGSNFTLKIRSTKLEDSAMYFCASKLNPGAGANVLTFGAGSRLTVL.

This clonotype was found many times. The V and J genes are TRBV25-1 and TRBJ1-2; no clear D. Germline CDR1 MGHDK, CDR2 SYGVNS. There are 13 residues in the CDR3. Trimming left V 4 bases short and J 6 bases short, with 12 bases between. CDR3 region: CASSAQLIDGYTF. The CDR3 nucleotides read TGTGCCAGCAGTGCACAGCTCATCGATGGCTACACCTTC.

V gene TRBV27 combines with J gene TRBJ2-6; 12 bases agree with TRBD1. The CDR3 has 17 amino acids. Trimming removed 8 bases from V and 3 bases from J; junction bases left unmatched: 8. Germline assignment: CDR1 MNHEY and CDR2 SMNVEV (reference sequence). The CDR3 loop reads CASRPGQGAVGANVLTF. The CDR3, as DNA: TGTGCCAGCCGGCCGGGACAGGGGGCAGTTGGGGCCAACGTCCTGACTTTC. The whole variable domain, remainder taken from reference TRBV27 and TRBJ2-6, is EAQVTQNPRYLITVTGKKLTVTCSQNMNHEYMSWYRQDPGLGLRQIYYSMNVEVTDKGDVPEGYKVSRKEKRNFPLILESPSPNQTSLYFCASRPGQGAVGANVLTFGAGSRLTVL.

This clonotype was detected many times. The chain carries TRBV12-3 or TRBV12-4 and TRBJ1-1; D gene ambiguous. V lost 3 bases to trimming and J lost 0 bases, with 5 bases between them. The length of the CDR3 is 13 residues. CDR3 protein: CASSFEVNTEAFF. The CDR3 nucleotides read TGTGCCAGCAGTTTTGAAGTGAACACTGAAGCTTTCTTT.

This clonotype was seen ten or more times. The chain recombines TRBV9 with TRBJ2-1; 7 bases are shared with TRBD2. The V gene end was trimmed by 0 bases and the J gene end by 9 bases; junction bases not matched to a gene: 3. The CDR3 length is 13 residues. CDR1 and CDR2 from the germline V gene are SGDLS and YYNGEE. CDR3 nucleotide sequence: TGTGCCAGCAGCGTAGATGGGGAGGGTGAGCAGTTCTTC. Translated: CASSVDGEGEQFF.

This clonotype was counted many times. V and J are TRBV19 and TRBJ1-5; no reliable D call. V dropped 3 bases and J dropped 0 bases, with 9 bases sitting between them. In germline, CDR1 is LNHDA, CDR2 SQIVND (reference sequence). CDR3 length equals 15 residues. The CDR3 sequence is CASSIHTYSNQPQHF. The CDR3, as DNA: TGTGCCAGTAGTATCCACACATATAGCAATCAGCCCCAGCATTTT.

This clonotype has more than one count but fewer than ten. The chain links TRBV4-1 to TRBJ2-7, with TRBD2 matching over 10 bases. CDR1 and CDR2 (germline): MGHRA, YSYEKL. This CDR3 has 15 residues. Trimming cost V 1 base and J 3 bases; bases outside gene matches: 3. The CDR3 bases are TGCGCCAGCAGCCAAGGGACTAGCGGTTTCTACGAGCAGTACTTC. This translates into CASSQGTSGFYEQYF.

This rearrangement joins TRBV5-1 to TRBJ2-2; D gene unclear. This CDR3 spans 15 amino acids. Germline V gives CDR1 SGHRS, CDR2 YFSETQ. The V and J ends lost 4 bases and 3 bases respectively, with 13 bases between them. CDR3 sequence: CASSVLGLDTGELFF. In DNA, the CDR3 is TGCGCCAGCAGCGTTTTAGGGCTGGACACCGGGGAGCTGTTTTTT.

This clonotype was counted many times. CDR3 DNA: TGTGCCAGCAGCTTCGGACTAGCGGGAATAGATACGCAGTATTTT. Its protein is CASSFGLAGIDTQYF. The chain combines TRBV11-2 with TRBJ2-3; TRBD2 agrees at 12 bases. The CDR3 sequence is 15 residues long. J lost 5 bases, V lost 3 bases, and 3 bases had no gene match. The germline V gene has CDR1 SGHAT and CDR2 FQNNGV.

This clonotype was counted between two and nine times. V and J are TRBV2 and TRBJ1-5; 9 bases map to TRBD1. Germline CDR1 reads SNHLY; CDR2 reads FYNNEI. The J segment lost 2 bases and the V segment lost 5 bases, leaving 13 bases of the junction unmatched. The CDR3 loop spans 18 amino acids. The CDR3, as DNA: TGTGCCAGCAGTTCACGGTTACAGGGGGCTGCTGGCAATCAGCCCCAGCATTTT. Translating gives CASSSRLQGAAGNQPQHF.

V is TRBV10-3 and J is TRBJ1-2; D ambiguous. The CDR3 covers 13 residues. With 0 bases removed from V and 5 bases from J, the gap between germline ends came to 7 bases. Germline CDR1 ENHRY, CDR2 SYGVKD. The CDR3 coding sequence is TGTGCCATCAGTGAGTCGAGGATGTATGGCTACACCTTC. Translating gives CAISESRMYGYTF.

The table lists this clonotype with many counts. The DNA for the CDR3 is TGTGCCAGCAGCCTTAGCGGGACATACTACGAGCAGTACTTC. This codes for CASSLSGTYYEQYF. V is TRBV3-1 and J is TRBJ2-7; TRBD2 matches at 8 bases. The CDR3 extends over 14 amino acids. Per germline, CDR1 LGHDT and CDR2 YNNKEL (reference sequence). V was clipped by 4 bases and J by 3 bases; unmatched bases: 5.

The chain employs TRBV29-1 and TRBJ2-3, with D possibly matching TRBD2 (6 bases). Germline values: CDR1 SQVTM, CDR2 ANQGSEA. This CDR3 is built from 13 residues. Deletions cut 5 bases from V and 2 bases from J, with 11 bases between. The CDR3 is CSVNSGVTDTQYF. The CDR3 DNA is TGCAGCGTTAATAGCGGAGTCACAGATACGCAGTATTTT.